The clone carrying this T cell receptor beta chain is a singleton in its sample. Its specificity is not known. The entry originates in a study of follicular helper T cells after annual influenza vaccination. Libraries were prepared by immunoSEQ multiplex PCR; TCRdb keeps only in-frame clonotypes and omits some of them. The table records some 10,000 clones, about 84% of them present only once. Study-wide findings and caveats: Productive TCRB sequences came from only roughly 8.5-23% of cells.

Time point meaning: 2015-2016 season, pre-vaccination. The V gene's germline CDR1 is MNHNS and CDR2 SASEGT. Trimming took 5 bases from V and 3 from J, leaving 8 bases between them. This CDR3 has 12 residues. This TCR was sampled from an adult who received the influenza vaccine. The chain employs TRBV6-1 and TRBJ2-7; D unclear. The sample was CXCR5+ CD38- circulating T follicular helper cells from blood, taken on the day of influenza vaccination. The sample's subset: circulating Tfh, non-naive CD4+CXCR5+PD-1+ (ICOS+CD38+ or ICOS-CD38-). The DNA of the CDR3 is TGTGCCAGCAGTAAAGGTGGCTACGAGCAGTACTTC. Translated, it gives CASSKGGYEQYF.